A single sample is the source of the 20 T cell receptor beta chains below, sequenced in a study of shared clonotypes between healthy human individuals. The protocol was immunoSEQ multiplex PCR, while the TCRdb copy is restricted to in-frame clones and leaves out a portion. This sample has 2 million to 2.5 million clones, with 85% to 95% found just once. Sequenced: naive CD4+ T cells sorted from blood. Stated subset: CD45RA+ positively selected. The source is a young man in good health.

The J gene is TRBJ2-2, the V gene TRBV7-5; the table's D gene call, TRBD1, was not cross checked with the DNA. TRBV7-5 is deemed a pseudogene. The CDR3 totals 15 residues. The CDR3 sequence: CARSHDRLNTGELFF. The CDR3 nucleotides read TGTGCCAGAAGCCACGACAGGTTGAACACCGGGGAGCTGTTTTTT.

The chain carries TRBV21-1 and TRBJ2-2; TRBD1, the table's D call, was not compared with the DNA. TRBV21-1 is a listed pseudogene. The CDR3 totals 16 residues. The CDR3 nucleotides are TGTGCCAGCAGGACTTTGACAGGGGGAAATACCGGGGAGCTGTTTTTT. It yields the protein CASRTLTGGNTGELFF.

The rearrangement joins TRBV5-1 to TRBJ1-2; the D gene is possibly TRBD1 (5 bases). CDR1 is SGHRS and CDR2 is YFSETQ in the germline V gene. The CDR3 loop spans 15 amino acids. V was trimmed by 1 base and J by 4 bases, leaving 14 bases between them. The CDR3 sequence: CASSLLQGDAYGYTF. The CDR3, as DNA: TGCGCCAGCAGCTTGCTGCAGGGCGATGCCTATGGCTACACCTTC.

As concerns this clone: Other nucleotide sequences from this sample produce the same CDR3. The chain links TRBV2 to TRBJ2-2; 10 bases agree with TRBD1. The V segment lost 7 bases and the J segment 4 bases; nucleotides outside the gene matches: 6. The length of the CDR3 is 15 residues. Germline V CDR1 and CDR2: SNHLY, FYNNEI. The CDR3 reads CASTGTGAPTGELFF. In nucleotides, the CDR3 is TGTGCCAGCACTGGGACAGGGGCCCCCACCGGGGAGCTGTTTTTT.

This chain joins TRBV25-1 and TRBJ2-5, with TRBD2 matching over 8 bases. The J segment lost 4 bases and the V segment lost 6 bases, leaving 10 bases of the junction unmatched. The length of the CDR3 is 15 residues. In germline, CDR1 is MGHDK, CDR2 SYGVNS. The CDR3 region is CASSPAGAPAETQYF. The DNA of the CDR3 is TGTGCCAGCAGCCCAGCGGGAGCCCCAGCAGAGACCCAGTACTTC. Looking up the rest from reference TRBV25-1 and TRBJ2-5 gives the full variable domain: EADIYQTPRYLVIGTGKKITLECSQTMGHDKMYWYQQDPGMELHLIHYSYGVNSTEKGDLSSESTVSRIRTEHFPLTLESARPSHTSQYLCASSPAGAPAETQYFGPGTRLLVL.

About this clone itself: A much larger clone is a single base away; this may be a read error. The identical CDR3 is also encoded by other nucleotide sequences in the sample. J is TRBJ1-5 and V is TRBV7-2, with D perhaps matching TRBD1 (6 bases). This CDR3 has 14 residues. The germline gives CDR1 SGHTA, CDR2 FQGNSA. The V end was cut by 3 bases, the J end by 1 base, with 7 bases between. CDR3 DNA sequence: TGTGCCAGCAGCTTTCAGGGGAGCAATCAGCCCCAGCATTTT. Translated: CASSFQGSNQPQHF.

CDR3: CASSLEQQETQYF. The CDR3, as DNA: TGTGCCAGCAGCTTGGAACAGCAAGAGACCCAGTACTTC. V is TRBV5-6 and J is TRBJ2-5; D gene unclear. This CDR3 has 13 amino acids. V was trimmed by 0 bases and J by 2 bases, leaving 5 bases between them. CDR1 SGHDT and CDR2 YYEEEE come from the germline V gene.

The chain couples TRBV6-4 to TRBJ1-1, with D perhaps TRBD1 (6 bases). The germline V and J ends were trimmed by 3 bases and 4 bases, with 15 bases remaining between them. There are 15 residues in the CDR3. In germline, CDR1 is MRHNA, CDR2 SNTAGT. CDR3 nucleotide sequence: TGTGCCAGCAGTGATCTGTACAGGGACGGCACTGAAGCTTTCTTT. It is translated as CASSDLYRDGTEAFF.

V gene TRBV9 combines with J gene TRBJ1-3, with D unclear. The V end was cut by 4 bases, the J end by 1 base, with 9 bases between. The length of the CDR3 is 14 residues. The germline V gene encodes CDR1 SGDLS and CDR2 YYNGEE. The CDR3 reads CASSSEVSGNTIYF. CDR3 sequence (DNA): TGTGCCAGCAGCTCCGAAGTTTCTGGAAACACCATATATTTT.

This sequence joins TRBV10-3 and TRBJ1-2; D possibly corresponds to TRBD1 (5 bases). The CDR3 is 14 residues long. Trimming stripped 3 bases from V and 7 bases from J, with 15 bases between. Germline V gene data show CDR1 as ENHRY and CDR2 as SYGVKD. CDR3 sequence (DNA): TGTGCCATCAGTGATGCGAGGGGTCAATTTGGCTACACCTTC. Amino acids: CAISDARGQFGYTF.

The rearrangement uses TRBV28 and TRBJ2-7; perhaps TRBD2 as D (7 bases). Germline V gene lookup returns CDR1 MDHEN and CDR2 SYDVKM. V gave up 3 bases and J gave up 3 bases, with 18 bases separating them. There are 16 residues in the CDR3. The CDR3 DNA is TGTGCCAGCAGTTTTCCGATACGGGGGGCCTTCTACGAGCAGTACTTC. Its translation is CASSFPIRGAFYEQYF.

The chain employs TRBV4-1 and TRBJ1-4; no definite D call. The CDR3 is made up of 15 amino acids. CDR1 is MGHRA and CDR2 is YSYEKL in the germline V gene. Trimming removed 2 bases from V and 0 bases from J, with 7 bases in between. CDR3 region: CASSQMIATNEKLFF. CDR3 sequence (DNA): TGCGCCAGCAGCCAAATGATCGCAACTAATGAAAAACTGTTTTTT.

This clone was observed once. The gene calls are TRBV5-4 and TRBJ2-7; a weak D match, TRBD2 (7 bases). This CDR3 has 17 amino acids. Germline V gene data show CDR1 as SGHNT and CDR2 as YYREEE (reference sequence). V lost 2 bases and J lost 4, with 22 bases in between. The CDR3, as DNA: TGTGCCAGCAGCTTAGGGGGAGGGGGACGAAGGGCATACGAGCAGTACTTC. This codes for CASSLGGGGRRAYEQYF.

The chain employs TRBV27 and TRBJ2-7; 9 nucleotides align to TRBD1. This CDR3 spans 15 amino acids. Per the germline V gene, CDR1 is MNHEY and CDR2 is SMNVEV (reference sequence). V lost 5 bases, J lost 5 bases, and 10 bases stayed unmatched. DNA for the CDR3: TGTGCCAGCAGTCCCATCCGGGACAGGGCTAACGAGCAGTACTTC. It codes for CASSPIRDRANEQYF.

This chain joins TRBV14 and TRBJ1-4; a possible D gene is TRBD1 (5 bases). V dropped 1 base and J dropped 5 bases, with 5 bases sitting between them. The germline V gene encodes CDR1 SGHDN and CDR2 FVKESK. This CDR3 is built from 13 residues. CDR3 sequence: CASSQGGNEKLFF. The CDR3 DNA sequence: TGTGCCAGCAGCCAAGGGGGGAATGAAAAACTGTTTTTT. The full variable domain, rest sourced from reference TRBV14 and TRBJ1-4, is EAGVTQFPSHSVIEKGQTVTLRCDPISGHDNLYWYRRVMGKEIKFLLHFVKESKQDESGMPNNRFLAERTGGTYSTLKVQPAELEDSGVYFCASSQGGNEKLFFGSGTQLSVL.

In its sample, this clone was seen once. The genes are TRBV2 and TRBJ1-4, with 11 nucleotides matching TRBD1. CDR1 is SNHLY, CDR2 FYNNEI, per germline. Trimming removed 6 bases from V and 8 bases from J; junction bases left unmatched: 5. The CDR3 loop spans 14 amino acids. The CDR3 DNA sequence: TGTGCCAGCAGCCGGGACAGGGGGAGAGAAAAACTGTTTTTT. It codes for CASSRDRGREKLFF.

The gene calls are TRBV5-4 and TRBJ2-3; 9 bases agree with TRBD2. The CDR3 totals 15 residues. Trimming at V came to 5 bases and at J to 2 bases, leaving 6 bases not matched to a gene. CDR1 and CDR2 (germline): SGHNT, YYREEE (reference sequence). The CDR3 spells CASSSKRGATDTQYF. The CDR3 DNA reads TGTGCCAGCAGTAGTAAGCGGGGGGCCACAGATACGCAGTATTTT. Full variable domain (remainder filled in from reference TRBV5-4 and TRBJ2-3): ETGVTQSPTHLIKTRGQQVTLRCSSQSGHNTVSWYQQALGQGPQFIFQYYREEENGRGNFPPRFSGLQFPNYSSELNVNALELDDSALYLCASSSKRGATDTQYFGPGTRLTVL.

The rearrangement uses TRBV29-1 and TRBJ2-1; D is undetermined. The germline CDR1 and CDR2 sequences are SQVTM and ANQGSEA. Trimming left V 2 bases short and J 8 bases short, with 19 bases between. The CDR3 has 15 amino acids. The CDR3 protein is CSVERNHLGLYEQFF. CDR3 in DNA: TGCAGCGTTGAACGGAACCACCTAGGTCTTTATGAGCAGTTCTTC.

CDR3 loop: CASSATSVLGEQFF. As DNA, the CDR3 is TGTGCCAGCAGCGCGACTAGCGTGTTGGGTGAGCAGTTCTTC. The J gene is TRBJ2-1, the V gene TRBV11-3, with 8 bases identical to TRBD2. V dropped 5 bases and J dropped 9; count of bases not matched to a gene: 9. The CDR3 sequence is 14 residues long. Germline V CDR1 and CDR2: SGHNT, YENEEA.

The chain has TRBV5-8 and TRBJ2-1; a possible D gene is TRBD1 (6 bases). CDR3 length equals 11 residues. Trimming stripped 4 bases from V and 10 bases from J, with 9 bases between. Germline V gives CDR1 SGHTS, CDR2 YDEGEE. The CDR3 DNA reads TGTGCCAGCAGCCGAACAGGGGAGCAGTTCTTC. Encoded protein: CASSRTGEQFF.